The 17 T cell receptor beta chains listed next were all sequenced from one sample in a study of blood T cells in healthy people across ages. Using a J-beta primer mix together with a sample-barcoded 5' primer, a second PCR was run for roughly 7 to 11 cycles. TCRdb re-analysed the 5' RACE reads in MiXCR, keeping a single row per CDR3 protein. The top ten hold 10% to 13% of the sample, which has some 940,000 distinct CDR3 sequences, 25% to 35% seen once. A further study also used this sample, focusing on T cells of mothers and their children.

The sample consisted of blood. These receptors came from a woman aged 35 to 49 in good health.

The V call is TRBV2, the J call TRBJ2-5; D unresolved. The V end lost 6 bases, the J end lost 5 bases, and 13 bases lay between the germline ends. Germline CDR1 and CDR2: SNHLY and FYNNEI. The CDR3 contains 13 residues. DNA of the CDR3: TGTGCCAGCAGATTAAATACTTTGGAGACCCAGTACTTC. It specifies CASRLNTLETQYF.

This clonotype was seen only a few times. CDR3 nucleotide sequence: TGTGCCAGCAGTTTCGGGCGGGGGAGGGAGCAGTTCTTC. Its protein is CASSFGRGREQFF. The V and J genes are TRBV12-3 or TRBV12-4 and TRBJ2-1; 7 bases map to TRBD2. Unmatched junction bases numbered 6, after V lost 3 bases and J lost 10 bases. This CDR3 spans 13 amino acids.

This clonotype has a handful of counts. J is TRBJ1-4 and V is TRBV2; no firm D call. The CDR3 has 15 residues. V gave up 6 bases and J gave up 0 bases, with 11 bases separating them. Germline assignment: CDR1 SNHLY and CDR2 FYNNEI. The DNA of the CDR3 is TGTGCCAGCAGGGGAACGACCTCAACTAATGAAAAACTGTTTTTT. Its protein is CASRGTTSTNEKLFF. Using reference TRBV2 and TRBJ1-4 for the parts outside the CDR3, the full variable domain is EPEVTQTPSHQVTQMGQEVILRCVPISNHLYFYWYRQILGQKVEFLVSFYNNEISEKSEIFDDQFSVERPDGSNFTLKIRSTKLEDSAMYFCASRGTTSTNEKLFFGSGTQLSVL.

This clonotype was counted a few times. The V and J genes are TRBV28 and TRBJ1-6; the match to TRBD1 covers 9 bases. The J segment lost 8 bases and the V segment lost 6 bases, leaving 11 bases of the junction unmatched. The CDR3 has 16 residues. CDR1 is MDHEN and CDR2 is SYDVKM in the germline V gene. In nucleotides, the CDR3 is TGTGCCAGCAGGTTACCGGGACAGGGTAAGGATTCACCCCTCCACTTT. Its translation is CASRLPGQGKDSPLHF.

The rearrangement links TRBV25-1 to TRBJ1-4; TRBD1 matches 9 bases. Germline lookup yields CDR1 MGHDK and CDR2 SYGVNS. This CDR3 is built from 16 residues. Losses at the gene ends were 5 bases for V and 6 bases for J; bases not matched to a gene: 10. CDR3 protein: CASSQSPGQGYEKLFF. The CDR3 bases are TGTGCCAGCAGTCAATCACCGGGACAGGGATATGAAAAACTGTTTTTT.

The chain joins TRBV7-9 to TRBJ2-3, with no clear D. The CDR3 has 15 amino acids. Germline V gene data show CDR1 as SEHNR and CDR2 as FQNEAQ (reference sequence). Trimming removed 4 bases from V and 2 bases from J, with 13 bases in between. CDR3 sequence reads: CASSSSLRTTDTQYF. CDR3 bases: TGTGCCAGCAGCTCCTCTCTGCGTACCACAGATACGCAGTATTTT.

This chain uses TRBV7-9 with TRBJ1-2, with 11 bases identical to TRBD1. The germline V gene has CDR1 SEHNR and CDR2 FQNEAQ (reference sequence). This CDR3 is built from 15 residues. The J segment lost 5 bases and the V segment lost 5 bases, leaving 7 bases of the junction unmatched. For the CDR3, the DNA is TGTGCCAGCAGCCGACCGGACAGGGGGCTTTATGGCTACACCTTC. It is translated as CASSRPDRGLYGYTF.

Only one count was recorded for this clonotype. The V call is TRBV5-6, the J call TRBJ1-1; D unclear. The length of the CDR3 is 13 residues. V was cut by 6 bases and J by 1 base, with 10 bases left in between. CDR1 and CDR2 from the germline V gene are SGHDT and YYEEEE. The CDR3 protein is CASTVVGNTEAFF. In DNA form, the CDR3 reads TGTGCCAGCACCGTGGTGGGGAACACTGAAGCTTTCTTT.

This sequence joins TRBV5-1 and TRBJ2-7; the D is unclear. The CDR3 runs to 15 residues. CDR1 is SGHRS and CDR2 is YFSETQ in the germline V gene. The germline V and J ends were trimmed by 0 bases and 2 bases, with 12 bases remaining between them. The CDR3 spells CASSLAGATPYEQYF. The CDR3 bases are TGCGCCAGCAGCTTGGCAGGTGCGACCCCCTACGAGCAGTACTTC.

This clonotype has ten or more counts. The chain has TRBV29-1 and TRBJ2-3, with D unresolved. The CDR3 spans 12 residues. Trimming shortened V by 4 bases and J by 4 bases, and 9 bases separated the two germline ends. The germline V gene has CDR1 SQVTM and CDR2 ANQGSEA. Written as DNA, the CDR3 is TGCAGCGTTGGACCTCGAGCAGATACGCAGTATTTT. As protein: CSVGPRADTQYF.

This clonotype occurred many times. This CDR3 reads CASSLGFGGGSYEQYF. DNA for the CDR3: TGCGCCAGCAGCTTGGGATTCGGGGGTGGATCCTACGAGCAGTACTTC. The chain employs TRBV5-1 and TRBJ2-7; TRBD2 might be the D (6 bases). Trimming pared 0 bases from V and 1 base from J, leaving 14 bases between. Looked up from germline, CDR1 is SGHRS and CDR2 is YFSETQ. This CDR3 comprises 16 residues.

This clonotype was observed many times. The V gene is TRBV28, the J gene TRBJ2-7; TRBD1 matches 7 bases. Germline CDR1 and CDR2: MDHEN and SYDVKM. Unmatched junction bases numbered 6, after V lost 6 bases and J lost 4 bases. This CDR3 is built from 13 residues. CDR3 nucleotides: TGTGCCAGCAGGTCGCCGACAGGGTACGAGCAGTACTTC. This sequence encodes CASRSPTGYEQYF.

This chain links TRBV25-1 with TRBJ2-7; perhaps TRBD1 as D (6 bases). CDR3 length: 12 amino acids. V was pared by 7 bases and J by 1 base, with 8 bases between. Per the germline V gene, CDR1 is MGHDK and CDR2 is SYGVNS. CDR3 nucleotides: TGTGCCAGCAAACAGGGATCCTACGAGCAGTACTTC. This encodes CASKQGSYEQYF.

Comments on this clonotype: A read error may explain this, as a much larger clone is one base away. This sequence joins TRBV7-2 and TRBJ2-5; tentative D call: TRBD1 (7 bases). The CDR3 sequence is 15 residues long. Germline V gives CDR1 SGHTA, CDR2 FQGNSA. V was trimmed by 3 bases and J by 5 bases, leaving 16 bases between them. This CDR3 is CASSFGTAGRETQYF. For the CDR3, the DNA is TGTGCCAGCAGCTTCGGGACAGCTGGGAGGGAGACCCAGTACTTC.

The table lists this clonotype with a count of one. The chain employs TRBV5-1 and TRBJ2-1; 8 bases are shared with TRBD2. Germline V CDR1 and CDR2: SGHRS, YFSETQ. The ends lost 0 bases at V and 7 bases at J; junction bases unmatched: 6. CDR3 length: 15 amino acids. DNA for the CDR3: TGCGCCAGCAGCTTGGAGCGGGAGAGAGAGAATGAGCAGTTCTTC. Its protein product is CASSLERERENEQFF. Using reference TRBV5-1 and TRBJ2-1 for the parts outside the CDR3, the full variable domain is KAGVTQTPRYLIKTRGQQVTLSCSPISGHRSVSWYQQTPGQGLQFLFEYFSETQRNKGNFPGRFSGRQFSNSRSEMNVSTLELGDSALYLCASSLERERENEQFFGPGTRLTVL.

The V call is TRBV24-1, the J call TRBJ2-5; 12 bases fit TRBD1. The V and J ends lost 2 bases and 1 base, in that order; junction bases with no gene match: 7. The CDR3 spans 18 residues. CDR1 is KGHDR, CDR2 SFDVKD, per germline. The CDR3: CATSDSGTGGVTQETQYF. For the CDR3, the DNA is TGTGCCACCAGTGATTCGGGGACAGGGGGCGTAACCCAAGAGACCCAGTACTTC.

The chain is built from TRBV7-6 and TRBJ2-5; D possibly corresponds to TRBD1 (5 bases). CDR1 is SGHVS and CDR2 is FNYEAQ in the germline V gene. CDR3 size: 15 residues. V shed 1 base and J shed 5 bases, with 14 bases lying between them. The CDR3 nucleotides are TGTGCCAGCAGCTTAGGGGGCTCCCCAACTGAGACCCAGTACTTC. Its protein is CASSLGGSPTETQYF. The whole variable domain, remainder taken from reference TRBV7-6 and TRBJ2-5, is GAGVSQSPRYKVTKRGQDVALRCDPISGHVSLYWYRQALGQGPEFLTYFNYEAQQDKSGLPNDRFSAERPEGSISTLTIQRTEQRDSAMYRCASSLGGSPTETQYFGPGTRLLVL.